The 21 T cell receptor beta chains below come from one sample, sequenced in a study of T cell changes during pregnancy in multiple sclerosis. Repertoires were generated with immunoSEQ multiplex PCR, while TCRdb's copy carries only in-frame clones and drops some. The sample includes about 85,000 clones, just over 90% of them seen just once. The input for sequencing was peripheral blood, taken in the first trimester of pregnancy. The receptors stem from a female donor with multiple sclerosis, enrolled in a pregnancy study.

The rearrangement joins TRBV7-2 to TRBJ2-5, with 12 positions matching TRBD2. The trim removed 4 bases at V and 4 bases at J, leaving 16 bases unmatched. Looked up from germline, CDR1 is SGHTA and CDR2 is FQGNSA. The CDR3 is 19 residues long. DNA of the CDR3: TGTGCCAGCAGCTCGGGGGGCGGGACTAGCGGGTTCGGGCGAGAGACCCAGTACTTC. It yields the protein CASSSGGGTSGFGRETQYF.

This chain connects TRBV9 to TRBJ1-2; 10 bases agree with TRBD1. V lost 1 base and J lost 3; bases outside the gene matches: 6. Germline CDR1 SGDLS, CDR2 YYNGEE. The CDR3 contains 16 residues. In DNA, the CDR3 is TGTGCCAGCAGCGTAACGAGACAGGGGGCTCACTATGGCTACACCTTC. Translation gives CASSVTRQGAHYGYTF.

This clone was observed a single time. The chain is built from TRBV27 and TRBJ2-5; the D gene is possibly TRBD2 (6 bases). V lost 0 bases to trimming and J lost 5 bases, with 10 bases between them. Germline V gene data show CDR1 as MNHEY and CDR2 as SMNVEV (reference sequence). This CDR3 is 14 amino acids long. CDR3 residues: CASSLSGGRETQYF. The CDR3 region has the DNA TGTGCCAGCAGTTTATCGGGGGGTCGGGAGACCCAGTACTTC.

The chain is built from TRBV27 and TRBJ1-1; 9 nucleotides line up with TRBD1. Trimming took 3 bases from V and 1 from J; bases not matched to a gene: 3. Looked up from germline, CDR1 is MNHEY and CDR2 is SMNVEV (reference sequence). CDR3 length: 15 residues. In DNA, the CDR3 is TGTGCCAGCAGTTTGACGGGACAGGGGAACACTGAAGCTTTCTTT. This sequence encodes CASSLTGQGNTEAFF.

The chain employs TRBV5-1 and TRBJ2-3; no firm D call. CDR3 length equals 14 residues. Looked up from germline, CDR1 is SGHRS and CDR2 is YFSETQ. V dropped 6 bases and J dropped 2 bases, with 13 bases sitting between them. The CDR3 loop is CASMSQAHTDTQYF. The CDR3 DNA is TGCGCCAGCATGTCGCAAGCGCACACAGATACGCAGTATTTT.

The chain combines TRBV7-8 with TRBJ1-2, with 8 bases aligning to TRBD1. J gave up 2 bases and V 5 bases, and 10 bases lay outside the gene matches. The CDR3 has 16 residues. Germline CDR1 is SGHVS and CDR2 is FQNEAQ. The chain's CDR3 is CASSQHRDRRNYGYTF. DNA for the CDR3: TGTGCCAGCAGCCAACACCGGGACAGGCGCAACTATGGCTACACCTTC.

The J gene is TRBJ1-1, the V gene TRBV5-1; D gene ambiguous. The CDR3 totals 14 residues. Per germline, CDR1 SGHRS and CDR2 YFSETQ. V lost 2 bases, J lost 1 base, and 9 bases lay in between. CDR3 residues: CASSFNSENTEAFF. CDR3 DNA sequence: TGCGCCAGCAGCTTCAACAGTGAGAACACTGAAGCTTTCTTT.

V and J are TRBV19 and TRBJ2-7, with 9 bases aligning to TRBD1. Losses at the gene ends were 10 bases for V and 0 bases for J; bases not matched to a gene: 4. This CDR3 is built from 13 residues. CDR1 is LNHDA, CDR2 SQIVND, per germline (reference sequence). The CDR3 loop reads CATTGGSSYEQYF. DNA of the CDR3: TGTGCCACCACAGGGGGCAGCTCCTACGAGCAGTACTTC.

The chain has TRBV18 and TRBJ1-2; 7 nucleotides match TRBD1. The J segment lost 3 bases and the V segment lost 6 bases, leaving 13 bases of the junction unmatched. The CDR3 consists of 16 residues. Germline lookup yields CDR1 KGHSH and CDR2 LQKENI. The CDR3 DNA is TGTGCCAGCTCCTACGGCCGACTTACAGGGGACTATGGCTACACCTTC. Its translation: CASSYGRLTGDYGYTF.

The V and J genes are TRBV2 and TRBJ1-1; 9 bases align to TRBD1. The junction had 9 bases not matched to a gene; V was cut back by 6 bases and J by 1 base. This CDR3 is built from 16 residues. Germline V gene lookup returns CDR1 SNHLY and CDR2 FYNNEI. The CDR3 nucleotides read TGTGCCAGCAGGCAGCGTTCGGGACAGGGGAACACTGAAGCTTTCTTT. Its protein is CASRQRSGQGNTEAFF.

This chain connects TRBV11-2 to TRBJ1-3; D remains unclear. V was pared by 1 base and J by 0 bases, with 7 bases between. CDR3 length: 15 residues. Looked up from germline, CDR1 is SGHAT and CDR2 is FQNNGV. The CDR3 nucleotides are TGTGCCAGCAGCTTAGGTGTCGGCTCTGGAAACACCATATATTTT. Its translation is CASSLGVGSGNTIYF.

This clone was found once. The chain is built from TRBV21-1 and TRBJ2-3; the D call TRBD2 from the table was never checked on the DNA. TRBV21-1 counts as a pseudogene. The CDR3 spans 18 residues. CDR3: CASSPRNGAGGTTDTQYF. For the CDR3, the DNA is TGTGCCAGCAGCCCTCGAAACGGAGCGGGGGGAACCACAGATACGCAGTATTTT.

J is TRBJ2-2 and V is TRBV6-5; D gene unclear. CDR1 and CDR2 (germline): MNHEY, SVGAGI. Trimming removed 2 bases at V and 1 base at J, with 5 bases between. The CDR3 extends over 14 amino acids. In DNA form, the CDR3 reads TGTGCCAGCAGTTACGGGCTGAACACCGGGGAGCTGTTTTTT. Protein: CASSYGLNTGELFF.

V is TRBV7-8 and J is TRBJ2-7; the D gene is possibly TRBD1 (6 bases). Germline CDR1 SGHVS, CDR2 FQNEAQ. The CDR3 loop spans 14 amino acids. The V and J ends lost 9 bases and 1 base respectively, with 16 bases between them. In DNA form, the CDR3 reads TGTGCCAGTAGCAGGGGTCATGTTTCCTACGAGCAGTACTTC. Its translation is CASSRGHVSYEQYF.

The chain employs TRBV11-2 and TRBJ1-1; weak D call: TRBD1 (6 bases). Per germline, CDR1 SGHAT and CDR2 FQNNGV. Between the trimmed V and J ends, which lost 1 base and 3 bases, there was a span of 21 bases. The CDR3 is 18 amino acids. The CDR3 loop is CASSLGSGVWERDTEAFF. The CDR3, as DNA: TGTGCCAGCAGCTTAGGGTCAGGGGTTTGGGAAAGGGACACTGAAGCTTTCTTT.

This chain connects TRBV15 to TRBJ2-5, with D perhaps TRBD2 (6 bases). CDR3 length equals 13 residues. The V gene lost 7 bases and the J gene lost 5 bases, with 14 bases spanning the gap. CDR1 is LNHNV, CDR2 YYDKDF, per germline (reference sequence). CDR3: CATTLGGRETQYF. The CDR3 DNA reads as TGTGCCACCACCCTGGGGGGACGCGAGACCCAGTACTTC.

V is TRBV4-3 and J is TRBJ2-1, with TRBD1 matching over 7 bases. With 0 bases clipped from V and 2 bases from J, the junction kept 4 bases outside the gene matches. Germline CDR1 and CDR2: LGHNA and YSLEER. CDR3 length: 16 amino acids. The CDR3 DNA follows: TGCGCCAGCAGCCAAGATATCGGGACAGCCTACAATGAGCAGTTCTTC. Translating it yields CASSQDIGTAYNEQFF.

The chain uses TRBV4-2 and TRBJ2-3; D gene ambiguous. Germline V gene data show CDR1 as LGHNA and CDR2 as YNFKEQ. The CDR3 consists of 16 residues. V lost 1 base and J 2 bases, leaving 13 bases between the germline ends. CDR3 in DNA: TGTGCCAGCAGCCAAGTAGATGGTACCCCCACAGATACGCAGTATTTT. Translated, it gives CASSQVDGTPTDTQYF.

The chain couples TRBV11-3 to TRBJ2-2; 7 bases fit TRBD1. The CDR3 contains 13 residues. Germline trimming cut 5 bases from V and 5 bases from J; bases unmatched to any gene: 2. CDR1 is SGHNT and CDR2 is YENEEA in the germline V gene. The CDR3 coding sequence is TGTGCCAGCAGCCCGACAGGGACCGGGGAGCTGTTTTTT. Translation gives CASSPTGTGELFF.

The CDR3 DNA reads as TGCGCCAGCAGCACACAAGGGACTTACACAGATACGCAGTATTTT. This sequence encodes CASSTQGTYTDTQYF. The chain is built from TRBV5-1 and TRBJ2-3, with TRBD2 as a possible D gene (6 bases). Between the trimmed V and J ends, which lost 4 bases and 2 bases, there was a span of 14 bases. This CDR3 has 15 residues. The V gene's germline CDR1 is SGHRS and CDR2 YFSETQ.

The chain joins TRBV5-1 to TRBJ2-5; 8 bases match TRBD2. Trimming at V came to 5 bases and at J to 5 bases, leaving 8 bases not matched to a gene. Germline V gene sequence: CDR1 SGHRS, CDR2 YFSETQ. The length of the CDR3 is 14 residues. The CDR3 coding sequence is TGCGCCAGCAGTACTAGCGGCACTGGGGAGACCCAGTACTTC. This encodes CASSTSGTGETQYF.